The clone carrying this T cell receptor beta chain was seen a few times. Time point described: pre-sensitization, week 0. Treatment meaning: therapeutic diphenylcyclopropenone sensitization with weekly scalp DPC. Non-pregnant alopecia patients aged 18 to 70, suitable for DPC therapy. The sample comes from a study of human T cells and chemical hapten exposure. The study used a library that attached unique molecular identifiers to individual cDNA molecules. TCRdb analysed the RACE reads with MiXCR anew, one entry per CDR3 protein. The profile shows 150,000 to 200,000 distinct CDR3 sequences, about 31% of them singletons. V shed 3 bases and J shed 6 bases, with 13 bases lying between them. Germline CDR1 SQVTM, CDR2 ANQGSEA. The CDR3 has 13 amino acids.

This sample comprised whole blood, obtained in connection with sensitization to the hapten diphenylcyclopropenone (DPC). This chain connects TRBV29-1 to TRBJ2-3; D might be TRBD2 (6 bases). This TCR came from a woman in her twenties or thirties with alopecia areata. Some clones in this sample may be carry-over from other donors' samples. CDR3 DNA sequence: TGCAGCGTTGACGCGGGACTGGGGGATACGCAGTATTTT. Encoded protein: CSVDAGLGDTQYF.